This T cell receptor (beta chain) comes out of a study of neoadjuvant nivolumab and ipilimumab in lung cancer. Repertoires were generated with immunoSEQ multiplex PCR, while TCRdb's copy carries only in-frame clones and drops some. The sample records about 9,000 clones, 75% to 90% being singletons. V was cut by 0 bases and J by 3 bases, with 12 bases left in between. Germline V lookup: CDR1 MGHRA, CDR2 YSYEKL. The CDR3 totals 15 residues. V is TRBV4-1 and J is TRBJ2-7, with a possible D match to TRBD2 (6 bases). The receptor comes from an adult with non-small cell lung cancer. The material was tumor tissue, obtained after neoadjuvant nivolumab, alone or with ipilimumab, at or shortly before surgery. CDR3 bases: TGCGCCAGCAGCCAAGATCGGCGGGAAGGCTACGAGCAGTACTTC. Translation gives CASSQDRREGYEQYF.